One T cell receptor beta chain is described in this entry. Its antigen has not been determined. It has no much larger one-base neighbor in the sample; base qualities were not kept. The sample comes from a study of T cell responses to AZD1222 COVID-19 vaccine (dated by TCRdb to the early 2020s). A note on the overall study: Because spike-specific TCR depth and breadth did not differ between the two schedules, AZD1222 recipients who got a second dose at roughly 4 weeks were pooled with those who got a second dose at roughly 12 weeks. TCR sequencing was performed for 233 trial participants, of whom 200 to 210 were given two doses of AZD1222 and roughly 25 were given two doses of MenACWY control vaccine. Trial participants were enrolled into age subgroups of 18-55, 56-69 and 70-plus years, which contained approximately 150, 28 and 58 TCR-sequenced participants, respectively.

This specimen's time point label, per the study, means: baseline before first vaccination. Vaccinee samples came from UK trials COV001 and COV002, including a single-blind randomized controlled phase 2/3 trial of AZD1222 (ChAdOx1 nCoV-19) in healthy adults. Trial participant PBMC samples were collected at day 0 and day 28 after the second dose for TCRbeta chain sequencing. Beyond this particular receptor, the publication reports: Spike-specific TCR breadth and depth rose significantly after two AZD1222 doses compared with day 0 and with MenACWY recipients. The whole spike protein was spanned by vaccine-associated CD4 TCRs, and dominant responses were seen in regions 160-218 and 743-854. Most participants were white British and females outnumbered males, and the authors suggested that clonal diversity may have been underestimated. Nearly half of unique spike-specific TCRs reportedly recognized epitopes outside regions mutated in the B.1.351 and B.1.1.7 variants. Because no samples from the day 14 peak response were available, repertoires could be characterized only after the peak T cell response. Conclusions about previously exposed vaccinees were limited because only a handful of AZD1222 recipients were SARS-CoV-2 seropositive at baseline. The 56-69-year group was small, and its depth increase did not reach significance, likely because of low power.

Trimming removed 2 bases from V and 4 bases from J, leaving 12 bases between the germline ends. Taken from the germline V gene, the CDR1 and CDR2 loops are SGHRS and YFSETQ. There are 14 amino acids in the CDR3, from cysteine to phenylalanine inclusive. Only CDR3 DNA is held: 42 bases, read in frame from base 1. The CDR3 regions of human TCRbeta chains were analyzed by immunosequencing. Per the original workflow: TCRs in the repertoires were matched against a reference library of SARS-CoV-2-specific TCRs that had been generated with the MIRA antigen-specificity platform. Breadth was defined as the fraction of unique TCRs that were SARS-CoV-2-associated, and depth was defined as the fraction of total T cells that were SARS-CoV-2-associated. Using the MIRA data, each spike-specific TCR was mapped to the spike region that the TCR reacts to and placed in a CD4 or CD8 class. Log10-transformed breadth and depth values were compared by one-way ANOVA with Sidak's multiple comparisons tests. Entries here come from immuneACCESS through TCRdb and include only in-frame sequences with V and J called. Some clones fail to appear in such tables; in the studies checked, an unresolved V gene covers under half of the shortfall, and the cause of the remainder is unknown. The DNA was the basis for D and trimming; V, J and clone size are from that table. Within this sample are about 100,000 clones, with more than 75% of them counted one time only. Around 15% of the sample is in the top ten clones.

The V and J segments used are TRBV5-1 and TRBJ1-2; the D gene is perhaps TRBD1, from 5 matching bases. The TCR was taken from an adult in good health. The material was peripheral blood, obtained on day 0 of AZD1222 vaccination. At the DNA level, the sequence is TGCGCCAGCAGCTTCAATGCGGACACCTATGGCTACACCTTC. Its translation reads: CASSFNADTYGYTF. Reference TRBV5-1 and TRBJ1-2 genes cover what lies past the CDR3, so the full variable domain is KAGVTQTPRYLIKTRGQQVTLSCSPISGHRSVSWYQQTPGQGLQFLFEYFSETQRNKGNFPGRFSGRQFSNSRSEMNVSTLELGDSALYLCASSFNADTYGYTFGSGTRLTVV.